The rows below give T cell receptor beta chains drawn from one sample of a study of beta chain features in type 1 diabetes. Only in-frame clones appear in the TCRdb table, and some are missing; sequencing was by immunoSEQ multiplex PCR. The sample shows 300,000 to 400,000 clones, around 9.6% of them seen only once. Sequenced: central memory CD4+ T cells from blood. These receptor sequences come from a man aged 25 to 40 with type 1 diabetes. CDR3s include the opening cysteine and the closing phenylalanine or tryptophan.

j_call: TRBJ1-4
v_call: TRBV6-6
cdr3_aa: CASSLDSVGKLFF

j_call: TRBJ2-7
v_call: TRBV7-2
cdr3_aa: CASSLVVVEQYF

j_call: TRBJ2-1
v_call: TRBV10-3
cdr3_aa: CAISRDRAYNEQFF

j_call: TRBJ2-5
v_call: TRBV30
cdr3_aa: CAWTRAAPETQYF

j_call: TRBJ2-1
v_call: TRBV2
cdr3_aa: CAGKGDDNNEQFF

j_call: TRBJ2-1
v_call: TRBV14
cdr3_aa: CAVSGSYDNEQFF

j_call: TRBJ2-5
v_call: TRBV7-2
cdr3_aa: CASRPPGQGAWETQYF

j_call: TRBJ2-1
v_call: TRBV23-1
cdr3_aa: CASSQWKGNEQFF

j_call: TRBJ1-1
v_call: TRBV27
cdr3_aa: CASSSDWGGTEAFF

j_call: TRBJ1-2
v_call: TRBV5-4
cdr3_aa: CASSLVGSANYGYTF

j_call: TRBJ2-7
v_call: TRBV7-2
cdr3_aa: CASSLVGTNYEQYF

j_call: TRBJ2-3
v_call: TRBV4-2
cdr3_aa: CASEPFSGRGRDTQYF

j_call: TRBJ1-1
v_call: TRBV5-1
cdr3_aa: CASSAQTEAFF

j_call: TRBJ2-1
v_call: TRBV15
cdr3_aa: CATSRGNRLDEQFF

j_call: TRBJ1-4
v_call: TRBV29-1
cdr3_aa: CSVEQGGDEKLFF

j_call: TRBJ1-2
v_call: TRBV5-1
cdr3_aa: CASSFTRTEGGYTF

j_call: TRBJ1-1
v_call: TRBV6-4
cdr3_aa: CASSVQENTEAFF

j_call: TRBJ2-2
v_call: TRBV5-4
cdr3_aa: CASSQGGGSGGELFF

j_call: TRBJ2-5
v_call: TRBV7-7
cdr3_aa: CASSPDQETQYF

j_call: TRBJ2-6
v_call: TRBV14
cdr3_aa: CASSQSGPSGANVLTF

j_call: TRBJ1-5
v_call: TRBV21-1
cdr3_aa: CASSKGGTLNQPQHF

j_call: TRBJ2-1
v_call: TRBV14
cdr3_aa: CASSRRSSYNEQFF

j_call: TRBJ2-3
v_call: TRBV7-2
cdr3_aa: CASSRTSGSTDTQYF

j_call: TRBJ1-2
v_call: TRBV2
cdr3_aa: CASRTRQGSYGYTF